The 23 T cell receptor beta chains reported below all come from one sample, sequenced in a study of T cell clones after liver transplantation. The repertoire was sequenced with immunoSEQ multiplex PCR; TCRdb's copy has only in-frame clones and lacks some. Of over 50,000 clones listed, about nine tenths were seen once; the top ten hold 14%. The material sequenced was CD8+ T cells from blood, taken 12 months after liver transplant. The source is a human patient who received a liver transplant. Some T cells may have originated in the graft donor.

The rearrangement links TRBV10-2 to TRBJ2-7, with D perhaps given as TRBD1 or TRBD2 (7 bases each). V lost 2 bases to trimming and J lost 2 bases, with 19 bases between them. There are 17 residues in the CDR3. Germline V gene sequence: CDR1 WSHSY, CDR2 SAAADI. Here the CDR3 reads CASSEPPDREGTYEQYF. CDR3 in DNA: TGCGCCAGCAGTGAGCCCCCTGACAGGGAGGGGACCTACGAGCAGTACTTC.

This clone was counted between two and nine times. The J gene is TRBJ2-7, the V gene TRBV25-1; 9 nucleotides match TRBD1. V was pared by 1 base and J by 5 bases, with 6 bases of the junction left unmatched. The CDR3 is 15 amino acids. The V gene's germline CDR1 is MGHDK and CDR2 SYGVNS. The CDR3 DNA follows: TGTGCCAGCAGTGAATGGGGACAGGGATATGACGAGCAGTACTTC. Translated, it gives CASSEWGQGYDEQYF.

This clone was found once. V gene TRBV27 combines with J gene TRBJ2-2, with D possibly matching TRBD2 (5 bases). The V end lost 3 bases, the J end lost 7 bases, and 9 bases lay between the germline ends. The CDR3 has 13 residues. Germline CDR1 and CDR2: MNHEY and SMNVEV (reference sequence). DNA of the CDR3: TGTGCCAGCAGTTTGGACCGGGGCGGGGAGCTGTTTTTT. Protein: CASSLDRGGELFF.

This chain links TRBV5-1 with TRBJ2-7; D is unclear. Trimming pared 0 bases from V and 2 bases from J, leaving 9 bases between. The CDR3 has 14 residues. Germline V CDR1 and CDR2: SGHRS, YFSETQ. DNA for the CDR3: TGCGCCAGCAGCTTGGAGCAGGTCCCCTACGAGCAGTACTTC. Protein sequence: CASSLEQVPYEQYF.

The gene calls are TRBV30 and TRBJ1-1, with D maybe TRBD1 (5 bases). This CDR3 is 14 amino acids long. From germline, CDR1 is GTSNPN and CDR2 SVGIG (reference sequence). Deletions cut 4 bases from V and 4 bases from J, with 16 bases between. This CDR3 is CAWIFRGASTEAFF. In DNA, the CDR3 is TGTGCCTGGATATTTAGAGGGGCAAGCACTGAAGCTTTCTTT.

V and J are TRBV9 and TRBJ2-3; TRBD1 aligns across 10 bases. CDR1 and CDR2 from the germline V gene are SGDLS and YYNGEE. The CDR3 runs 18 residues. Losses at the gene ends were 5 bases for V and 6 bases for J; bases not matched to a gene: 18. The CDR3 loop is CASSLDWTGTGVSDTQYF. The CDR3 nucleotides read TGTGCCAGCAGTCTCGATTGGACCGGGACAGGGGTTTCCGATACGCAGTATTTT.

This chain uses TRBV9 with TRBJ1-5; 7 positions agree with TRBD1. V lost 3 bases to trimming and J lost 2 bases; unmatched junction nucleotides: 2. There are 14 residues in the CDR3. From germline, CDR1 is SGDLS and CDR2 YYNGEE. CDR3 sequence (DNA): TGTGCCAGCAGCGCAACAGGGGGCAATCAGCCCCAGCATTTT. Encoded protein: CASSATGGNQPQHF.

The genes are TRBV19 and TRBJ1-5; possibly TRBD1 for D (6 bases). The CDR3 is 13 residues long. Germline V gene sequence: CDR1 LNHDA, CDR2 SQIVND (reference sequence). Trimming stripped 6 bases from V and 7 bases from J, with 13 bases between. The CDR3 region is CASSPRDTQPQHF. CDR3 sequence (DNA): TGTGCCAGTAGCCCACGGGACACGCAGCCCCAGCATTTT.

The chain couples TRBV7-6 to TRBJ2-1, with D perhaps TRBD2 (7 bases). Germline V gives CDR1 SGHVS, CDR2 FNYEAQ. The ends were cut back, 4 bases at V and 2 bases at J, with 15 bases in the middle. CDR3 length: 16 amino acids. CDR3 protein: CASSYRGGGPYNEQFF. The CDR3 nucleotides are TGTGCCAGCAGCTATCGAGGCGGGGGCCCCTACAATGAGCAGTTCTTC.

V and J are TRBV11-2 and TRBJ2-1; 12 nucleotides match TRBD2. Germline V gene lookup returns CDR1 SGHAT and CDR2 FQNNGV. The CDR3 sequence is 16 residues long. With 5 bases clipped from V and 7 bases from J, the junction kept 9 bases outside the gene matches. The CDR3 DNA is TGTGCCAGCAGCGTCCTGACTAGCGGGAGCAGGAATGAGCAGTTCTTC. Its translation is CASSVLTSGSRNEQFF. The variable domain in full, completed from reference TRBV11-2 and TRBJ2-1, reads EAGVAQSPRYKIIEKRQSVAFWCNPISGHATLYWYQQILGQGPKLLIQFQNNGVVDDSQLPKDRFSAERLKGVDSTLKIQPAKLEDSAVYLCASSVLTSGSRNEQFFGPGTRLTVL.

This chain links TRBV6-1 with TRBJ2-3; TRBD1 agrees at 7 bases. This CDR3 has 15 amino acids. Trimming removed 4 bases from V and 1 base from J; junction bases left unmatched: 5. Germline values: CDR1 MNHNS, CDR2 SASEGT. CDR3 sequence reads: CASSGDRAGTDTQYF. CDR3 DNA sequence: TGTGCCAGCAGTGGAGACAGGGCTGGCACAGATACGCAGTATTTT.

The V and J genes are TRBV5-1 and TRBJ2-5; no reliable D call. Germline V lookup: CDR1 SGHRS, CDR2 YFSETQ. Trimming took 2 bases from V and 2 from J, leaving 13 bases between them. The CDR3 consists of 15 residues. CDR3 amino acids: CASSFYLGPQETQYF. Written as DNA, the CDR3 is TGCGCCAGCAGCTTCTACTTAGGCCCTCAAGAGACCCAGTACTTC.

The chain combines TRBV6-4 with TRBJ1-4; a weak D match, TRBD1 (5 bases). The CDR3 runs to 13 residues. Per germline, CDR1 MRHNA and CDR2 SNTAGT. V was shortened by 2 bases and J by 8 bases, with 9 bases between the two germline ends. CDR3 sequence (DNA): TGTGCCAGCAGTGACAGGGGTCGAGAAAAACTGTTTTTT. This translates into CASSDRGREKLFF.

The rearrangement links TRBV27 to TRBJ1-5; D perhaps matches TRBD1 (6 bases). From germline, CDR1 is MNHEY and CDR2 SMNVEV (reference sequence). V was clipped by 5 bases and J by 7 bases, with 12 bases between them. The CDR3 consists of 13 residues. The CDR3 nucleotides read TGTGCCAGCAGTCTCACAGGGATCCAGCCCCAGCATTTT. Translating it yields CASSLTGIQPQHF.

The chain combines TRBV9 with TRBJ2-7; D remains unclear. The CDR3 runs to 13 residues. Trimming took off 0 bases at V and 2 bases at J, with 6 bases between the two ends. Per germline, CDR1 SGDLS and CDR2 YYNGEE. The CDR3 nucleotides are TGTGCCAGCAGCGTAGGGGTCGCCTACGAGCAGTACTTC. It yields the protein CASSVGVAYEQYF. Full variable domain (missing parts from reference TRBV9 and TRBJ2-7): DSGVTQTPKHLITATGQRVTLRCSPRSGDLSVYWYQQSLDQGLQFLIQYYNGEERAKGNILERFSAQQFPDLHSELNLSSLELGDSALYFCASSVGVAYEQYFGPGTRLTVT.

The chain employs TRBV28 and TRBJ1-1; D might be TRBD1 (5 bases). The CDR3 covers 16 residues. Germline assignment: CDR1 MDHEN and CDR2 SYDVKM. Trimming took off 6 bases at V and 0 bases at J, with 17 bases between the two ends. The DNA of the CDR3 is TGTGCCAGCAGCTGGGATAACACAGGCTTGAACACTGAAGCTTTCTTT. It encodes CASSWDNTGLNTEAFF. The variable domain in full, completed from reference TRBV28 and TRBJ1-1, reads DVKVTQSSRYLVKRTGEKVFLECVQDMDHENMFWYRQDPGLGLRLIYFSYDVKMKEKGDIPEGYSVSREKKERFSLILESASTNQTSMYLCASSWDNTGLNTEAFFGQGTRLTVV.

This clone was seen once. V and J are TRBV5-1 and TRBJ2-7, with 7 nucleotides matching TRBD1. V shed 3 bases and J 2 bases; nucleotides not matched to a gene: 5. There are 14 residues in the CDR3. Germline CDR1 is SGHRS and CDR2 is YFSETQ. This CDR3 reads CASSSLDRTYEQYF. The CDR3 DNA follows: TGCGCCAGCAGCTCCCTGGACAGGACCTACGAGCAGTACTTC.

The rearrangement links TRBV4-3 to TRBJ2-7; TRBD2 matches 7 bases. Per germline, CDR1 LGHNA and CDR2 YSLEER. V shed 1 base and J 2 bases; nucleotides not matched to a gene: 5. The CDR3 has 15 amino acids. Here the CDR3 DNA reads TGCGCCAGCAGCCAAGCGGCGGGAGCTACCTACGAGCAGTACTTC. It specifies CASSQAAGATYEQYF.

The CDR3 coding sequence is TGTGCCAGCAGTTTGGGCAGGAACTACGAGCAGTACTTC. This translates into CASSLGRNYEQYF. The V call is TRBV27, the J call TRBJ2-7; D is unclear. The CDR3 has 13 amino acids. CDR1 MNHEY and CDR2 SMNVEV come from the germline V gene (reference sequence). Trimming took 3 bases from V and 3 from J, leaving 9 bases between them.

The rearrangement links TRBV28 to TRBJ2-7, with D unclear. CDR3 size: 13 residues. Looked up from germline, CDR1 is MDHEN and CDR2 is SYDVKM. The V gene lost 5 bases and the J gene lost 5 bases, with 13 bases spanning the gap. DNA of the CDR3: TGTGCCAGCAGTCCCATCGGCTCGGACGAGCAGTACTTC. Amino acid sequence: CASSPIGSDEQYF.

J is TRBJ2-1 and V is TRBV5-4, with TRBD2 as a possible D gene (6 bases). The ends were cut back, 2 bases at V and 0 bases at J, with 15 bases in the middle. Germline V gene sequence: CDR1 SGHNT, CDR2 YYREEE (reference sequence). This CDR3 contains 17 residues. The CDR3 region is CASSFTIRGSSYNEQFF. CDR3 nucleotides: TGTGCCAGCAGCTTTACGATTCGGGGGAGCTCCTACAATGAGCAGTTCTTC.

This sequence joins TRBV6-1 and TRBJ2-7; D is possibly TRBD2 (5 bases). Germline V gives CDR1 MNHNS, CDR2 SASEGT. The CDR3 runs to 17 residues. The V and J ends lost 3 bases and 0 bases respectively, with 18 bases between them. DNA for the CDR3: TGTGCCAGCAGTGACGGATTAGCGACGGCGAGCTCCTACGAGCAGTACTTC. Amino acid sequence: CASSDGLATASSYEQYF.

The CDR3 DNA reads TGTGCCAGCAGTTCGCCGCGGACCCTCTCCTACAATGAGCAGTTCTTC. Its translation: CASSSPRTLSYNEQFF. The chain has TRBV28 and TRBJ2-1, with no clear D. The CDR3 consists of 16 residues. Germline V gene lookup returns CDR1 MDHEN and CDR2 SYDVKM. With 4 bases removed from V and 0 bases from J, the gap between germline ends came to 13 bases.